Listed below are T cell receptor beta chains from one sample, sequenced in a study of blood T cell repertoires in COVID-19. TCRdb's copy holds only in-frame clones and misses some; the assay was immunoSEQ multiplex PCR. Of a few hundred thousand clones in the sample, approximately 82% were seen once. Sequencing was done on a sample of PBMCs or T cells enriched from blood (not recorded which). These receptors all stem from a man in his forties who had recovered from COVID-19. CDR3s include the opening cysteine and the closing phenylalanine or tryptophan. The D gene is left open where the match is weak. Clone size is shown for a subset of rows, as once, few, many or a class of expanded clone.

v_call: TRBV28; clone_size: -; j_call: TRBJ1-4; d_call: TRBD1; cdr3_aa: CASSFPRTGESTNEKLFF; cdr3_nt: TGTGCCAGCAGTTTCCCCCGGACAGGCGAGTCAACTAATGAAAAACTGTTTTTT
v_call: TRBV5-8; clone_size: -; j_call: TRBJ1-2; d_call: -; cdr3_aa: CASSYQTGPLQWSGF; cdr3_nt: TGTGCCAGCAGCTACCAGACAGGACCCCTGCAGTGGAGTGGCTTC
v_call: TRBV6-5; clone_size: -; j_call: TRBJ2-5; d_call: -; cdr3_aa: CASSALGAQYF; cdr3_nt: TGTGCCAGCAGCGCCCTAGGGGCCCAGTACTTC
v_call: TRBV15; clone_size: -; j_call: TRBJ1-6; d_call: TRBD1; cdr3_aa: CATSRESTGGVPLHF; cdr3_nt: TGTGCCACCAGCAGGGAATCGACAGGGGGCGTTCCACTCCACTTT
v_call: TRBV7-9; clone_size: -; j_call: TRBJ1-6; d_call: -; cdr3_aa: CASSPPRGNSPLHF; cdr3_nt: TGTGCCAGCAGCCCCCCCAGGGGCAATTCACCCCTCCACTTT
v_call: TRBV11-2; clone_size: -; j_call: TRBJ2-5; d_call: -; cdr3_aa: CASSSRVGETQYF; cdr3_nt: TGTGCCAGCAGCTCTCGAGTTGGAGAGACCCAGTACTTC
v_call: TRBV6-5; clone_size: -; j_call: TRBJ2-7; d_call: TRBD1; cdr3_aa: CASSSRQGQPYEQYF; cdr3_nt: TGTGCCAGCAGTTCCAGACAGGGTCAGCCCTACGAGCAGTACTTC
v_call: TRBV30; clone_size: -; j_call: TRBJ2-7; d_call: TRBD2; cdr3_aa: CAWETSGESGISSEQYF; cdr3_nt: TGTGCCTGGGAGACTAGCGGGGAGTCAGGAATCTCCTCCGAGCAGTACTTC
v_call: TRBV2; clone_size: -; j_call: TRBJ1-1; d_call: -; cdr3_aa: CASSPQVNTEAFF; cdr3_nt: TGTGCCAGCAGTCCCCAGGTGAACACTGAAGCTTTCTTT
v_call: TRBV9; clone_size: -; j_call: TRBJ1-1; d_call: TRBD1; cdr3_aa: CASSPSDRGGEAFF; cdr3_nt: TGTGCCAGCAGCCCATCGGACAGGGGAGGGGAAGCTTTCTTT
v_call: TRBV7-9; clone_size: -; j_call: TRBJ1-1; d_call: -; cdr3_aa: CASSGGLSDTEAFF; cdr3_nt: TGTGCCAGCAGCGGGGGACTTTCGGACACTGAAGCTTTCTTT
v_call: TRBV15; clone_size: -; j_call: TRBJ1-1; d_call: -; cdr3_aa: CATSREGRFTEAFF; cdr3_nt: TGTGCCACCAGCAGAGAGGGGCGATTCACTGAAGCTTTCTTT
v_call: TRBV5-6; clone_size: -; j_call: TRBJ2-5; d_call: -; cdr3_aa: CASSLYIPGAAQYF; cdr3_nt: TGTGCCAGCAGCTTGTATATTCCAGGGGCGGCCCAGTACTTC
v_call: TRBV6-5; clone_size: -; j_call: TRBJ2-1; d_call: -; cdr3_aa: CASSSAWDEQFF; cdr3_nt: TGTGCCAGCTCTAGCGCCTGGGATGAGCAGTTCTTC
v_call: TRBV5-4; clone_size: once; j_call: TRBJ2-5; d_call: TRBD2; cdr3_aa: CASSRTSGGETQYF; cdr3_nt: TGTGCCAGCAGCCGGACTAGCGGGGGAGAGACCCAGTACTTC
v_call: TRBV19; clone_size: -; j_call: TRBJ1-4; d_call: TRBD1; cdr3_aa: CASSGQGAANEKLFF; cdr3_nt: TGTGCCAGTAGTGGACAGGGGGCAGCTAATGAAAAACTGTTTTTT
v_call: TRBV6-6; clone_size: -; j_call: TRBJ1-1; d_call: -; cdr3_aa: CASRHRTTNTEAFF; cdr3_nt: TGTGCCAGCAGACACCGGACAACGAACACTGAAGCTTTCTTT
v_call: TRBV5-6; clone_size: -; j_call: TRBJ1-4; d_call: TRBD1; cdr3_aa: CASSRTGENEKLFF; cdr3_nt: TGTGCCAGCAGCCGGACAGGAGAGAATGAAAAACTGTTTTTT
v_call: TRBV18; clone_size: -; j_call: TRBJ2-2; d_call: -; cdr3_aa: CASSPSNTGELFF; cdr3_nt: TGTGCCAGCTCACCCTCGAACACCGGGGAGCTGTTTTTT
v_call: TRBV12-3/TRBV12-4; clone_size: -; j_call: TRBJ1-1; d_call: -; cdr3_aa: CASKAGAGTEAFF; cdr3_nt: TGTGCCAGCAAAGCGGGCGCGGGGACTGAAGCTTTCTTT
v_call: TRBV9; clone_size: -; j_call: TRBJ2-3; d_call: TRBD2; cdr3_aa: CASGMSGGSDTQYF; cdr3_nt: TGTGCCAGCGGGATGAGCGGGGGGTCAGATACGCAGTATTTT
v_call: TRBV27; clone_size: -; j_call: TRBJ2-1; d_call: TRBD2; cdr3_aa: CASSPQRGGRNEQFF; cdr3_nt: TGTGCCAGCAGTCCCCAGCGGGGGGGCCGCAATGAGCAGTTCTTC
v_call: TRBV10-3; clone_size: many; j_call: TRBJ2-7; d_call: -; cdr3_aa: CAISDAVRDYEQYF; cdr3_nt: TGTGCCATCAGTGATGCCGTCAGGGACTACGAGCAGTACTTC
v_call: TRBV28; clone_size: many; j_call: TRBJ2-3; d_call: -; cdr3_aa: CASSPNRALAQYF; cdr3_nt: TGTGCCAGCAGTCCCAACAGGGCATTGGCGCAGTATTTT
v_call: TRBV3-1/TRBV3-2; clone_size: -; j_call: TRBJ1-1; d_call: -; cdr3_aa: CASKKGGLTEAFF; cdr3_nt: TGTGCCAGCAAGAAGGGGGGGCTGACTGAAGCTTTCTTT
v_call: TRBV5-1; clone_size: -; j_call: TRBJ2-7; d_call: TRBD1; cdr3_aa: CASSSDRSDEQYF; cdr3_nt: TGCGCCAGCAGCTCGGACAGGTCCGACGAGCAGTACTTC
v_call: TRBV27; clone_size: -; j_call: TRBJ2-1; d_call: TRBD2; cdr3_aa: CASSLQRGGHEQFF; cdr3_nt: TGTGCCAGCAGTTTACAGCGGGGGGGCCATGAGCAGTTCTTC
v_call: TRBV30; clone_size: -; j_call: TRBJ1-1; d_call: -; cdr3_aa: CAWLGGGTEAFF; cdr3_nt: TGTGCCTGGTTGGGAGGAGGCACTGAAGCTTTCTTT
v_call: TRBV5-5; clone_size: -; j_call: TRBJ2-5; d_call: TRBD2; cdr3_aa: CASSGGGAEETQYF; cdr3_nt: TGTGCCAGCAGCGGCGGGGGGGCCGAAGAGACCCAGTACTTC
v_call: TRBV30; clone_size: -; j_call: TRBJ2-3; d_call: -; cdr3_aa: CAWSVRSGLTDTQYF; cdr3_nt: TGTGCCTGGAGTGTACGGTCAGGGCTCACAGATACGCAGTATTTT
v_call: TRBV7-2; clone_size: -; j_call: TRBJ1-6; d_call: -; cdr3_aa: CASSSGQMNSPLHF; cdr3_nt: TGTGCCAGCAGCTCCGGACAGATGAATTCACCCCTCCACTTT
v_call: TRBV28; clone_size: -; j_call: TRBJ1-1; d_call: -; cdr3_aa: CASSLSGGAEAFF; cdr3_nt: TGTGCCAGCAGTTTAAGTGGGGGCGCTGAAGCTTTCTTT
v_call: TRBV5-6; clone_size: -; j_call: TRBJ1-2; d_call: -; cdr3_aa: CASSLIYGDYGYTF; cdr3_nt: TGTGCCAGCAGCTTGATTTACGGAGACTATGGCTACACCTTC
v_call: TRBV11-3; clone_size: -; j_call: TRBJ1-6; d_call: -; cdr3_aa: CASSYRDDRPNSPLHF; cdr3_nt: TGTGCCAGCAGCTACCGAGACGACAGGCCAAATTCACCCCTCCACTTT
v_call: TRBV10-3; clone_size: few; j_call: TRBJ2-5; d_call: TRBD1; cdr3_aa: CAISESRTGETQYF; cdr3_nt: TGTGCCATCAGTGAGTCGAGGACAGGGGAGACCCAGTACTTC
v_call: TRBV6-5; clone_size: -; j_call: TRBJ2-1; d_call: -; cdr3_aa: CASSRGTYNEQFF; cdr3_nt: TGTGCCAGCAGCCGGGGGACCTACAATGAGCAGTTCTTC
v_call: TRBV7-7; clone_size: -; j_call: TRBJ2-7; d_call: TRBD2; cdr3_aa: CASSLGLALRVTYEQYF; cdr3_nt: TGTGCCAGCAGCTTGGGACTAGCGCTCCGCGTAACCTACGAGCAGTACTTC
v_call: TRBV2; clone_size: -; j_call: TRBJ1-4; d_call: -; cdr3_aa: CASSEAWAGNLFF; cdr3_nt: TGTGCCAGCAGTGAAGCATGGGCCGGAAACCTGTTTTTT
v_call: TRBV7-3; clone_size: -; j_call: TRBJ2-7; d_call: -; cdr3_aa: CASSLNAGSTYEQYF; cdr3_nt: TGTGCCAGCAGCTTAAACGCGGGAAGCACCTACGAGCAGTACTTC
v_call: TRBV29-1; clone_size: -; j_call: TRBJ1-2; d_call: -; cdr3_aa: CSVREEDYGYTF; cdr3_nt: TGCAGCGTTCGCGAGGAGGACTATGGCTACACCTTC
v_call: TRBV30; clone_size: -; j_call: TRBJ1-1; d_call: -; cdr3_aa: CAWSVREPYPYTEAFF; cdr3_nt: TGTGCCTGGAGTGTACGGGAACCCTATCCCTACACTGAAGCTTTCTTT
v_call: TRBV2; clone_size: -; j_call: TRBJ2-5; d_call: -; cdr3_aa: CASTGQRSKETQYF; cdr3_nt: TGTGCCAGCACCGGACAGAGATCTAAAGAGACCCAGTACTTC